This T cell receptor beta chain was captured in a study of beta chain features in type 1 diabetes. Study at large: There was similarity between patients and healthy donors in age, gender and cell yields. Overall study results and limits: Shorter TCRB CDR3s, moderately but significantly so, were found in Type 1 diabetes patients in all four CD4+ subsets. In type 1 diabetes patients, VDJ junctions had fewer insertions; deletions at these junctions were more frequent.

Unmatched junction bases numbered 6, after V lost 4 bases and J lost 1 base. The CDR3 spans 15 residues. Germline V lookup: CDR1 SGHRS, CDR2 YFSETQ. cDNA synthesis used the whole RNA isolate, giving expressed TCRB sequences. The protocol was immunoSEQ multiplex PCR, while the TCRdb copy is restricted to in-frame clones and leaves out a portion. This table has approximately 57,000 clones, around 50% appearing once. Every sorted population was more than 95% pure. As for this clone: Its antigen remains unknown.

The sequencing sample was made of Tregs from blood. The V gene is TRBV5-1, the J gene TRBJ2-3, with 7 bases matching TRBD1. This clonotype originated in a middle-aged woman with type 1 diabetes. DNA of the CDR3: TGCGCCAGCAGCACACAGGGGAAGGGCACAGATACGCAGTATTTT. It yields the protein CASSTQGKGTDTQYF.